The text below deals with one TCR beta chain. Its specificity is not known. This cohort consisted of healthy bone marrow donors. This sample stems from a study of cytomegalovirus exposure and HLA in healthy donors. Study results and caveats: The study listed approximately 170 cytomegalovirus-associated TCR beta chains.

60 Vbeta and 13 Jbeta primers were used in PCR. Profiling relied on immunoSEQ multiplex PCR, and the TCRdb table lists in-frame clones only, not all of them. Here the sample spans around 200,000 clones, around 78% being singletons. Input material: PBMCs. This TCR was recovered from a man younger than 45 in good health and CMV-seronegative.

CDR3 sequence reads: CASSQRGHLKSRWASTDTQYF. Written as DNA, the CDR3 is TGTGCCAGTAGCCAACGGGGACACCTTAAGTCCAGATGGGCTAGCACAGATACGCAGTATTTT. The chain has TRBV19 and TRBJ2-3, with a weak D call TRBD1 (6 bases). V was cut by 6 bases and J by 0 bases, with 31 bases left in between. Germline assignment: CDR1 LNHDA and CDR2 SQIVND (reference sequence). CDR3 length: 21 amino acids.